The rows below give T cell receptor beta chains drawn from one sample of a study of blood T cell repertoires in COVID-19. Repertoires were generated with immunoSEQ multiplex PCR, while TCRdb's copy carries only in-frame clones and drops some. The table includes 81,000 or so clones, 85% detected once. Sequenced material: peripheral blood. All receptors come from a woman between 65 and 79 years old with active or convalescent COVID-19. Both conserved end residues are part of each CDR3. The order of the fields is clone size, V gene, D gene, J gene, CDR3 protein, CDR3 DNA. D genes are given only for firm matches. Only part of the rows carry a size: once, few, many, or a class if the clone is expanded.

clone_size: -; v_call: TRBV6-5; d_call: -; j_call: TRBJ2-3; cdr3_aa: CASSYLHTGDTQYF; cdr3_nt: TGTGCCAGCAGTTATCTTCATACGGGGGATACGCAGTATTTT
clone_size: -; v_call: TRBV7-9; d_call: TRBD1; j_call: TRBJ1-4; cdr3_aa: CASSRGTGLNEKLFF; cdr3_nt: TGTGCCAGCAGCCGAGGGACAGGGCTTAATGAAAAACTGTTTTTT
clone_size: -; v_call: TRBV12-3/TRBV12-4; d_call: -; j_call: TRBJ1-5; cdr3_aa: CASRLGQQQPQHF; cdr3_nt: TGTGCCAGCAGGCTGGGACAACAACAGCCCCAGCATTTT
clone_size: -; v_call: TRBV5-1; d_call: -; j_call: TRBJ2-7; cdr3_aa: CASSLTPGTYEQYF; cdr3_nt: TGCGCCAGCAGCTTGACCCCAGGGACCTACGAGCAGTACTTC
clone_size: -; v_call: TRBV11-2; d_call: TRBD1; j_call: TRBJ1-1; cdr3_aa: CASSLGTGRWSYGFF; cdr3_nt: TGTGCCAGCAGCTTAGGGACAGGCCGGTGGAGTTACGGTTTCTTT
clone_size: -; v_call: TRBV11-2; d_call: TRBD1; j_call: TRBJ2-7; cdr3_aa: CASSLVTGTVAKEQYF; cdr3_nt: TGTGCCAGCAGCTTAGTAACCGGGACAGTAGCTAAAGAGCAGTACTTC
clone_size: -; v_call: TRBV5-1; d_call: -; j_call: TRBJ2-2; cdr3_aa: CASSLGSGTGELFF; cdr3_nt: TGCGCCAGCAGCTTAGGTTCGGGGACCGGGGAGCTGTTTTTT
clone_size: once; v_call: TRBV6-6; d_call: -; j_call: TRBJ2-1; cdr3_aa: CASSYLQGGYNEQFF; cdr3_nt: TGTGCCAGCAGTTATCTCCAGGGGGGCTACAATGAGCAGTTCTTC
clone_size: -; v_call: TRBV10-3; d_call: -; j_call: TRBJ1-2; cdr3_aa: CAIRATEGGYTF; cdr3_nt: TGTGCCATCAGAGCGACCGAGGGTGGCTACACCTTC
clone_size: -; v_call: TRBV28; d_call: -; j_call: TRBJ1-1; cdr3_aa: CASSRGTKEAFF; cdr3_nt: TGTGCCAGCAGTAGAGGGACAAAAGAAGCTTTCTTT
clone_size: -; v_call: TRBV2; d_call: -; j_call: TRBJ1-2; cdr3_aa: CASSVSENYGYTF; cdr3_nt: TGTGCCAGCAGTGTATCCGAGAACTATGGCTACACCTTC
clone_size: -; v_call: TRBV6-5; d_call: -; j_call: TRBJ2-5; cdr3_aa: CASSPGFQETQYF; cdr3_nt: TGTGCCAGCAGCCCGGGGTTCCAAGAGACCCAGTACTTC
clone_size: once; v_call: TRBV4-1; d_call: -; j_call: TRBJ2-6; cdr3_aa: CASSQESRAPGANVLTF; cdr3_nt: TGCGCCAGCAGCCAAGAAAGCAGGGCCCCTGGGGCCAACGTCCTGACTTTC
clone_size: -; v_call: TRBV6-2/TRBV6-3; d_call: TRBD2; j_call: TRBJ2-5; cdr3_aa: CASSPAGGPQETQYF; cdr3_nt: TGTGCCAGCAGTCCGGCGGGGGGGCCTCAAGAGACCCAGTACTTC
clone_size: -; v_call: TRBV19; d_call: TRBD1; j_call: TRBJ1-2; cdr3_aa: CASTDRGPANYGYTF; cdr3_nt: TGTGCCAGCACGGACAGGGGGCCCGCTAACTATGGCTACACCTTC
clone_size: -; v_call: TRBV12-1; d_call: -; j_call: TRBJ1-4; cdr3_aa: CASTYHEKLFF; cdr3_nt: TGTGCCAGCACCTATCATGAAAAACTGTTTTTT
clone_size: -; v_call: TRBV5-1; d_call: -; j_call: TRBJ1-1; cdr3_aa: CASSLGANTEAFF; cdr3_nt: TGCGCCAGCAGCTTGGGGGCCAACACTGAAGCTTTCTTT
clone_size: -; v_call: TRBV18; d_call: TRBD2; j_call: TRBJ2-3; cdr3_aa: CASSQAGLAGTDTQYF; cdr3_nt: TGTGCCAGCTCGCAGGCGGGCCTAGCGGGCACAGATACGCAGTATTTT
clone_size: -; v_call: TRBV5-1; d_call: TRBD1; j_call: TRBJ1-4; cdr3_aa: CASSLGRDRLTEKLFF; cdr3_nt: TGCGCCAGCAGCTTGGGGAGGGACAGGTTAACTGAAAAACTGTTTTTT
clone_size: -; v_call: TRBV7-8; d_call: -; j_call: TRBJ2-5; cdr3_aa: CASSFAGGRETQYF; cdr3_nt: TGTGCCAGCAGCTTCGCCGGGGGACGGGAGACCCAGTACTTC
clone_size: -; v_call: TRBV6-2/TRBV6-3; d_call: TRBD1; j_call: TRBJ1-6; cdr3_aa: CASSYSTGSNSPLHF; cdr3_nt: TGTGCCAGCAGTTACTCGACAGGGAGTAATTCACCCCTCCACTTT
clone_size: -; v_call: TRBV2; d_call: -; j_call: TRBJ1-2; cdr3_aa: CASSELSNYGYTF; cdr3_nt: TGTGCCAGCAGTGAACTATCCAACTATGGCTACACCTTC
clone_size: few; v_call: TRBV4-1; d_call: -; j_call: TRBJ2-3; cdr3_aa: CASSPLWYKESTDTQYF; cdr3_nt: TGCGCCAGCAGCCCGCTGTGGTACAAGGAGAGCACAGATACGCAGTATTTT
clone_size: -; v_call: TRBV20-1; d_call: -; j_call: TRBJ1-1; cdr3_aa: CSAPRGTEAFF; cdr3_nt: TGCAGTGCTCCTCGGGGCACTGAAGCTTTCTTT
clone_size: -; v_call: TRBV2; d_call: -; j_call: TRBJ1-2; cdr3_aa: CASNLDYGYTF; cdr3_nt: TGTGCCAGCAACTTAGACTATGGCTACACCTTC
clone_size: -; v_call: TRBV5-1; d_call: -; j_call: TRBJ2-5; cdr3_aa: CASSYSGSGGETQYF; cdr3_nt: TGCGCCAGCAGCTACAGCGGGTCCGGAGGGGAGACCCAGTACTTC
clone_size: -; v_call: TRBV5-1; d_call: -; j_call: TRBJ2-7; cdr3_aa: CASSLDPGGYEQYF; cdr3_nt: TGCGCCAGCAGCTTGGATCCAGGAGGCTACGAGCAGTACTTC
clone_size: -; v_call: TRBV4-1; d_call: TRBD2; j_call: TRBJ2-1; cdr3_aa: CASSSGTSGGSNSYNEQFF; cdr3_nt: TGCGCCAGCAGCTCGGGGACTAGCGGGGGATCAAACTCCTACAATGAGCAGTTCTTC
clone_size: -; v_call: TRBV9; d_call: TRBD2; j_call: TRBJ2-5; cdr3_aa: CASSVGIAGGQETQYF; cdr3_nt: TGTGCCAGCAGCGTAGGGATAGCGGGGGGCCAAGAGACCCAGTACTTC
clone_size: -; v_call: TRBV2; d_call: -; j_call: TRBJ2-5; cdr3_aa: CASKAPGETQYF; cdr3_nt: TGTGCCAGCAAAGCGCCTGGGGAGACCCAGTACTTC
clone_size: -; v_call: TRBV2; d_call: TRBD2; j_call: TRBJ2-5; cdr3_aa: CASSPGLAQETQYF; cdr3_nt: TGTGCCAGCAGTCCGGGACTAGCCCAAGAGACCCAGTACTTC
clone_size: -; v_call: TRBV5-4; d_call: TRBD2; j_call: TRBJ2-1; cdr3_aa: CASSWPWERGLNEQFF; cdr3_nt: TGTGCCAGCAGCTGGCCTTGGGAGCGGGGACTCAATGAGCAGTTCTTC
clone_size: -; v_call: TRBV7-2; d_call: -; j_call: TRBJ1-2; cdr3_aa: CASSLLVGSYGYTF; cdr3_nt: TGTGCCAGCAGCTTATTGGTAGGGAGCTATGGCTACACCTTC
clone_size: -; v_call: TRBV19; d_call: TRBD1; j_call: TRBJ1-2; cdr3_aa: CASRAGTGGSSGYTF; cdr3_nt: TGTGCCAGTAGGGCCGGGACAGGGGGTTCCTCTGGCTACACCTTC
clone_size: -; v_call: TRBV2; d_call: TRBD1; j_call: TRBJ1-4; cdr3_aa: CASSNRGLGEKLFF; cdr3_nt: TGTGCCAGCAGTAACAGGGGGCTAGGTGAAAAACTGTTTTTT
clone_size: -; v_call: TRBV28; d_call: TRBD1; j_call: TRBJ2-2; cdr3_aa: CASRGGDREGTGELFF; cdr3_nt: TGTGCCAGCAGAGGGGGGGACAGGGAGGGCACCGGGGAGCTGTTTTTT
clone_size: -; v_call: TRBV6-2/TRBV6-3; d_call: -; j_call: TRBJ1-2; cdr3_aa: CASSDNYYGYTF; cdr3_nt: TGTGCCAGCAGCGACAACTACTATGGCTACACCTTC
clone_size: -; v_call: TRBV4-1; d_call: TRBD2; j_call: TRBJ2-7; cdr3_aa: CASSQRLAGTLYEQYF; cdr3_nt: TGCGCCAGCAGCCAACGACTAGCGGGGACCCTCTACGAGCAGTACTTC
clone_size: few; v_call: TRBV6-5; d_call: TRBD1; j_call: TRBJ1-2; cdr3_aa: CASSPINQGAGGYTF; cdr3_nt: TGTGCCAGCAGCCCCATTAACCAGGGGGCGGGTGGCTACACCTTC
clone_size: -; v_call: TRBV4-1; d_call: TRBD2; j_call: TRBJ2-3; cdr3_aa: CASSPRTSGGTDTQYF; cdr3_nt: TGCGCCAGCAGCCCGCGGACTAGCGGGGGCACAGATACGCAGTATTTT
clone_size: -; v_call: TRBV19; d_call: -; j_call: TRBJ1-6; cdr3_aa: CASSIPGHPNSPLHF; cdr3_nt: TGTGCCAGTTCTATACCGGGACACCCTAATTCACCCCTCCACTTT
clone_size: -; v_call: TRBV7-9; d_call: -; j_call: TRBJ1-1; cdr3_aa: CASSFAQNTEAFF; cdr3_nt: TGTGCCAGCAGCTTCGCGCAAAACACTGAAGCTTTCTTT
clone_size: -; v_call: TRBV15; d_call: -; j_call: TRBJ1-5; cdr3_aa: CATSNPGVGGVNQPQHF; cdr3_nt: TGTGCCACCAGCAACCCTGGGGTGGGGGGGGTTAATCAGCCCCAGCATTTT
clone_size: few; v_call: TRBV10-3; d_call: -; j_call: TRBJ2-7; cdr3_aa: CAISERGSYEQYF; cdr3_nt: TGTGCCATCAGTGAGCGGGGTTCCTACGAGCAGTACTTC
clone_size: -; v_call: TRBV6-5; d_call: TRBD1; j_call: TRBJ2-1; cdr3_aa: CASTQTGLEFF; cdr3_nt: TGTGCCAGCACCCAGACAGGGTTGGAGTTCTTC
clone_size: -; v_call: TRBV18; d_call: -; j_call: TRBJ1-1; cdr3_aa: CASSPSAGLNTEAFF; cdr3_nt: TGTGCCAGCTCACCCTCGGCAGGCCTGAACACTGAAGCTTTCTTT
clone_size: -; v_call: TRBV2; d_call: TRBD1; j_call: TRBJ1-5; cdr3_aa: CASSRTGGYQPQHF; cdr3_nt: TGTGCCAGCAGTCGGACAGGGGGGTATCAGCCCCAGCATTTT
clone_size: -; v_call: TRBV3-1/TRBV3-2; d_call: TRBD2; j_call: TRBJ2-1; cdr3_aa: CASSQMVAGGPDEQFF; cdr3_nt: TGTGCCAGCAGCCAAATGGTAGCGGGGGGGCCAGATGAGCAGTTCTTC
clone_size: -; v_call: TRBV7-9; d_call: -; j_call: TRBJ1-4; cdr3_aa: CASSLEGGEKLFF; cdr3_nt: TGTGCCAGCAGCTTGGAAGGGGGTGAAAAACTGTTTTTT
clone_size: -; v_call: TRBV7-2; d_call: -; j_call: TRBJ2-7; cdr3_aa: CASSLGLAYEQYF; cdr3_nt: TGTGCCAGCAGCTTAGGACTAGCCTACGAGCAGTACTTC
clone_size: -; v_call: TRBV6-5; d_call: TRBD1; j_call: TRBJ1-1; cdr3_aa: CASRTAQGDTEAFF; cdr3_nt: TGTGCCAGCAGGACCGCACAGGGGGACACTGAAGCTTTCTTT
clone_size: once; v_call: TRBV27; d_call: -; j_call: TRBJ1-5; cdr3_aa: CASSLWAGERGQPQHF; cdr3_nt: TGTGCCAGCAGTTTATGGGCGGGGGAGCGTGGTCAGCCCCAGCATTTT
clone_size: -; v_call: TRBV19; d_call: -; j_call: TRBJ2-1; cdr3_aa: CASGRTYNEQFF; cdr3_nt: TGTGCCAGTGGGAGGACCTACAATGAGCAGTTCTTC
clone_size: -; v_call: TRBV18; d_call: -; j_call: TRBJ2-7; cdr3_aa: CASSPQGLDLYEQYF; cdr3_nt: TGTGCCAGCTCACCGCAAGGCCTAGACCTTTACGAGCAGTACTTC